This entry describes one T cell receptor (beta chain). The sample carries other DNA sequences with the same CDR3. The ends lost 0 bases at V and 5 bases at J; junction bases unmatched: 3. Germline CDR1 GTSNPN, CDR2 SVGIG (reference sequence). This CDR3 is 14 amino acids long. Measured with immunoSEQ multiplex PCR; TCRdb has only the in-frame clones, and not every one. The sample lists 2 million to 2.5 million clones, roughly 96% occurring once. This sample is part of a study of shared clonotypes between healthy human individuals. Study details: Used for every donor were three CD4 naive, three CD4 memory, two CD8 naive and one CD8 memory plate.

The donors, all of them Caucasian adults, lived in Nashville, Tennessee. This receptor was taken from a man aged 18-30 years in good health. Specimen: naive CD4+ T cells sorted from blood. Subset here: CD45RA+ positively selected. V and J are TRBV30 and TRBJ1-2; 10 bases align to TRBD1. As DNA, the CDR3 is TGTGCCTGGAGTGTACTGGGACAGGGGTATGGCTACACCTTC. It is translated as CAWSVLGQGYGYTF.